Listed below are T cell receptor beta chains from one sample, sequenced in a study of blood T cell repertoires in COVID-19. TCRdb keeps only in-frame clones here, not all; method: immunoSEQ multiplex PCR. This sample has under 250,000 clones, with around nine tenths found just once. The sequencing input was PBMCs or T cells enriched from blood (not recorded which). These receptors were taken from a woman in her twenties or thirties with acute COVID-19. Both conserved end residues are trimmed from each CDR3.

j_call: TRBJ1-5; v_call: TRBV7-2; cdr3_aa: ASSLSDRGRQPQH
j_call: TRBJ1-1; v_call: TRBV6-5; cdr3_aa: ASSYSRVNTEAF
j_call: TRBJ1-1; v_call: TRBV13; cdr3_aa: ASSLTGAGRPEAF
j_call: TRBJ1-1; v_call: TRBV11-2; cdr3_aa: ASSLIRVNTEAF
j_call: TRBJ2-1; v_call: TRBV6-2/TRBV6-3; cdr3_aa: ASSYEDTYNEQF
j_call: TRBJ2-5; v_call: TRBV7-6; cdr3_aa: ASSLVFETQY
j_call: TRBJ2-3; v_call: TRBV5-5; cdr3_aa: ASSSLQTSGTDTQY
j_call: TRBJ2-2; v_call: TRBV29-1; cdr3_aa: SAVDINTGELF
j_call: TRBJ1-2; v_call: TRBV4-3; cdr3_aa: ASSQEGRDRDYGYT
j_call: TRBJ1-5; v_call: TRBV15; cdr3_aa: ATSRDRGQMGNQPQH
j_call: TRBJ1-1; v_call: TRBV7-6; cdr3_aa: ASSAMGQPNTEAF
j_call: TRBJ1-4; v_call: TRBV2; cdr3_aa: ASNLNVEKLF
j_call: TRBJ2-2; v_call: TRBV5-1; cdr3_aa: ASSRDGQQSDTGELF
j_call: TRBJ1-5; v_call: TRBV2; cdr3_aa: ASSVVTGAIQPQH
j_call: TRBJ1-1; v_call: TRBV19; cdr3_aa: ASSPTPGRANTEAF
j_call: TRBJ2-3; v_call: TRBV19; cdr3_aa: ASTPRGSRTDTQY
j_call: TRBJ2-2; v_call: TRBV24-1; cdr3_aa: ATSDVTARTAGELF
j_call: TRBJ2-7; v_call: TRBV19; cdr3_aa: ASRPPKKGSHEQY
j_call: TRBJ1-2; v_call: TRBV18; cdr3_aa: ASSPGGNYGYT
j_call: TRBJ1-2; v_call: TRBV19; cdr3_aa: ATSNRGLQTGGYT
j_call: TRBJ2-7; v_call: TRBV28; cdr3_aa: ASRSTKPMYEQY
j_call: TRBJ1-1; v_call: TRBV28; cdr3_aa: ASSLTGSEAF
j_call: TRBJ2-2; v_call: TRBV10-3; cdr3_aa: AILAGVDTGELF
j_call: TRBJ2-2; v_call: TRBV3-1/TRBV3-2; cdr3_aa: ASSPIALPNGELF
j_call: TRBJ2-4; v_call: TRBV2; cdr3_aa: ASSEARDRH
j_call: TRBJ2-6; v_call: TRBV10-1; cdr3_aa: ASSLTEGGGLSGANVLT
j_call: TRBJ1-3; v_call: TRBV6-5; cdr3_aa: ASTPGGNSGNTIY
j_call: TRBJ2-2; v_call: TRBV11-2; cdr3_aa: ASSWAGVDGELF
j_call: TRBJ1-5; v_call: TRBV30; cdr3_aa: AWSVESNQPQH
j_call: TRBJ1-1; v_call: TRBV3-1/TRBV3-2; cdr3_aa: ASSQPGFMNTEAF
j_call: TRBJ2-7; v_call: TRBV6-2/TRBV6-3; cdr3_aa: ASSYSTPDGRQY
j_call: TRBJ1-2; v_call: TRBV5-1; cdr3_aa: ASSLDPTGPYGYT
j_call: TRBJ1-5; v_call: TRBV30; cdr3_aa: AWEQGVDQPQH
j_call: TRBJ2-2; v_call: TRBV3-1/TRBV3-2; cdr3_aa: ASSQGSRVAGELF
j_call: TRBJ2-7; v_call: TRBV11-3; cdr3_aa: ASSPTENPYEQY
j_call: TRBJ2-5; v_call: TRBV20-1; cdr3_aa: SASRLAGGQETQY
j_call: TRBJ1-2; v_call: TRBV7-2; cdr3_aa: ASSQDRDRGYGYT
j_call: TRBJ1-2; v_call: TRBV6-5; cdr3_aa: ASRSGGGGYT
j_call: TRBJ1-1; v_call: TRBV18; cdr3_aa: ASSPSPIANLEAF
j_call: TRBJ2-2; v_call: TRBV27; cdr3_aa: ASSNLGELF
j_call: TRBJ1-2; v_call: TRBV5-1; cdr3_aa: ASKRQDRVNYGYT
j_call: TRBJ2-1; v_call: TRBV2; cdr3_aa: ASRDRARNEQF
j_call: TRBJ1-4; v_call: TRBV19; cdr3_aa: ASSGADGEKLF
j_call: TRBJ1-2; v_call: TRBV30; cdr3_aa: AWSVRTGNYGYT
j_call: TRBJ1-1; v_call: TRBV2; cdr3_aa: ASSKGTGADRSTEAF
j_call: TRBJ2-1; v_call: TRBV7-8; cdr3_aa: ASSFGSNNEQF
j_call: TRBJ1-2; v_call: TRBV7-2; cdr3_aa: ASSFRAAGPDGYT
j_call: TRBJ1-5; v_call: TRBV20-1; cdr3_aa: SASPGRSNQPQH